The 19 T cell receptor beta chains listed next were all sequenced from one sample in a study of molecular identifiers for immune sequencing clone quantification. MiXCR was run by TCRdb on the PCR reads, yielding one entry per CDR3 protein. The table shows over 300,000 distinct CDR3 sequences, with about a quarter occurring only once. The sequenced material came from naive CD8+ T cells from blood, with Jurkat cell RNA spiked in. The subset: FACS-sorted CD8+CD4-CCR7+CD45RA+ naive T cells. All receptors come from a human donor in good health. Some libraries in this study had Jurkat cell RNA spiked in.

A remark on this clonotype: A much larger clone lies one base from this, so it may be a read error. The chain has TRBV12-3 or TRBV12-4 and TRBJ2-3, with a tentative D call TRBD2 (6 bases). The CDR3 covers 16 residues. V lost 1 base, J lost 2 bases, and 13 bases lay in between. CDR3 coding DNA: TGTGCCAGCAGTTTAGGATATGGCGGGGACACAGATACGCAGTATTTT. Residues: CASSLGYGGDTDTQYF.

This clonotype was recorded once. A read error may explain this, as a much larger clone is one base away. The chain couples TRBV30 to TRBJ1-3, with D hard to call. Per the germline V gene, CDR1 is GTSNPN and CDR2 is SVGIG (reference sequence). This CDR3 has 15 residues. V was shortened by 3 bases and J by 0 bases, with 12 bases between the two germline ends. The CDR3 protein is CAWRNEVDSGNTIYF. The CDR3 bases are TGTGCCTGGAGGAATGAGGTGGACTCTGGAAACACCATATATTTT. Combining the CDR3 with reference TRBV30 and TRBJ1-3 gives the whole variable domain SQTIHQWPATLVQPVGSPLSLECTVEGTSNPNLYWYRQAAGRGLQLLFYSVGIGQISSEVPQNLSASRPQDRQFILSSKKLLLSDSGFYLCAWRNEVDSGNTIYFGEGSWLTVV.

With respect to this clonotype: A much larger clone differs from this one at a single base, so this may be a read error. The chain employs TRBV4-1 and TRBJ1-5; TRBD1 might be the D (6 bases). CDR1 is MGHRA, CDR2 YSYEKL, per germline. The V gene lost 8 bases and the J gene lost 0 bases, with 17 bases spanning the gap. The CDR3 has 16 residues. The CDR3 region has the DNA TGCGCCAGCGGCAACAAGGTAGGGGGTAGCAATCAGCCCCAGCATTTT. Protein sequence: CASGNKVGGSNQPQHF.

This clonotype appeared a few times. The chain recombines TRBV4-3 with TRBJ1-4, with D hard to call. Germline CDR1 LGHNA, CDR2 YSLEER. The V gene lost 4 bases and the J gene lost 13 bases, with 22 bases spanning the gap. This CDR3 is built from 15 residues. The CDR3 DNA reads TGCGCCAGCAGCCCTACCCGGGAGTTCGTTTCAGGACTGTTTTTT. This codes for CASSPTREFVSGLFF.

This clonotype was seen more than once but under ten times. The V call is TRBV18, the J call TRBJ2-7; TRBD1 aligns across 8 bases. With V trimmed by 0 bases and J by 3 bases, 16 bases remained unmatched. Germline V CDR1 and CDR2: KGHSH, LQKENI. The CDR3 runs to 19 residues. CDR3 amino acids: CASSPPRTGPITSYYEQYF. DNA of the CDR3: TGTGCCAGCTCACCACCACGGACAGGGCCAATAACCTCATACTACGAGCAGTACTTC.

As regards this clonotype: This may be a read error: a much more frequent sequence differs by one nucleotide. The chain has TRBV7-2 and TRBJ2-7; D is undetermined. Germline V gene lookup returns CDR1 SGHTA and CDR2 FQGNSA. This CDR3 is built from 15 residues. Trimming pared 3 bases from V and 0 bases from J, leaving 12 bases between. The CDR3 nucleotides read TGTGCCAGCAGCTTGGTCCCCATGGACTCCTACGAGCAGTACTTC. It translates to CASSLVPMDSYEQYF.

To note about this clonotype: The conserved phenylalanine or tryptophan is not found at the CDR3 terminus, so this likely reflects a read error. V gene TRBV7-9 combines with J gene TRBJ1-1; TRBD1 is a possible D gene (5 bases). This CDR3 has 16 amino acids. Between the trimmed V and J ends, which lost 1 base and 6 bases, there was a span of 18 bases. Germline CDR1 SEHNR, CDR2 FQNEAQ (reference sequence). The DNA for the CDR3 is TGTGCCAGCAGCTTAGTCAGCCGGGGCGAGAGCTCTGAAGCTTTCCTT. It is translated as CASSLVSRGESSEAFL.

Turning to this clonotype: One base away lies a much larger clone, so this may be a sequencing read error. As the CDR3 is not closed by the conserved phenylalanine or tryptophan, this likely results from a read error. The J gene is TRBJ2-3, the V gene TRBV7-9; possible D gene TRBD1, 5 bases. Per the germline V gene, CDR1 is SEHNR and CDR2 is FQNEAQ (reference sequence). This CDR3 has 13 amino acids. With 5 bases removed from V and 2 bases from J, the gap between germline ends came to 8 bases. Here the CDR3 reads CASSPDNTDTQYS. CDR3 bases: TGTGCCAGCAGCCCGGACAACACAGATACGCAGTATTCT.

This clonotype turned up a few times. The chain carries TRBV12-3 or TRBV12-4 and TRBJ2-1; TRBD2 agrees at 14 bases. The CDR3 runs 14 residues. Trimming at V came to 7 bases and at J to 15 bases, leaving 11 bases not matched to a gene. CDR3 region: CASIGTSGGFSPFF. The CDR3 DNA sequence: TGTGCCAGCATCGGGACTAGCGGGGGTTTTTCCCCGTTCTTC.

This clonotype has only a few counts. V gene TRBV19 combines with J gene TRBJ2-2; possibly TRBD2 for D (6 bases). The germline CDR1 and CDR2 sequences are LNHDA and SQIVND (reference sequence). Trimming cost V 8 bases and J 0 bases, with 13 bases left between them. The CDR3 covers 15 residues. CDR3 amino acids: CASRQERANTGELFF. The CDR3 nucleotides are TGTGCCAGTCGGCAGGAGCGGGCGAACACCGGGGAGCTGTTTTTT.

This clonotype was detected a few times. CDR3 nucleotide sequence: TGTGCCAGCAGCTTGAGTGATTCAGTCAGGGCGAAGGCAGATACGCAGTATTTT. Translated: CASSLSDSVRAKADTQYF. The V gene is TRBV5-4, the J gene TRBJ2-3; the D gene is possibly TRBD1 (5 bases). Trimming removed 1 base from V and 4 bases from J, with 22 bases in between. The V gene's germline CDR1 is SGHNT and CDR2 YYREEE (reference sequence). The CDR3 covers 18 residues.

With regard to this clonotype: A much larger clonotype is one base distant, so this may be a read error. V gene TRBV19 combines with J gene TRBJ1-1; the D gene is possibly TRBD1 (6 bases). The germline V gene has CDR1 LNHDA and CDR2 SQIVND (reference sequence). The V and J ends lost 7 bases and 4 bases respectively, with 16 bases between them. The CDR3 runs to 14 residues. CDR3: CASTPGGLSTEAFF. The CDR3 coding sequence is TGTGCCAGTACCCCTGGGGGCCTTAGCACTGAAGCTTTCTTT.

This clonotype was observed a few times. The chain uses TRBV7-9 and TRBJ2-7; TRBD1 matches at 9 bases. Germline-derived CDR1 and CDR2 are SEHNR and FQNEAQ (reference sequence). V gave up 4 bases and J gave up 3 bases; unmatched junction bases: 7. CDR3 length equals 15 residues. CDR3: CASSSRGDRDYEQYF. CDR3 coding DNA: TGTGCCAGCAGCTCGCGAGGGGACAGGGACTACGAGCAGTACTTC.

As for this clonotype: The junction departs from germline at one end; a sequencing error may be responsible. J is TRBJ1-6 and V is TRBV27; weak D call: TRBD1 (6 bases). Germline V lookup: CDR1 MNHEY, CDR2 SMNVEV (reference sequence). CDR3 length: 16 amino acids. The DNA for the CDR3 is TGTGCCAGCAGTTACCAGGGGAGCTCCTATAATACACCCCTCCACTTT. Protein sequence: CASSYQGSSYNTPLHF.

This clonotype has a count of ten or more. The chain uses TRBV7-8 and TRBJ1-6; D is unresolved. The CDR3 runs 15 residues. CDR1 SGHVS and CDR2 FQNEAQ come from the germline V gene. V gave up 1 base and J gave up 9 bases, with 13 bases separating them. CDR3 DNA: TGTGCCAGCAGCTTAGTGACTACTCAAATTTCACCCCTCCACTTT. As protein: CASSLVTTQISPLHF.

Only a few counts were recorded for this clonotype. DNA of the CDR3: TGTGCCAGTAGTTCGGGCAGGCGCAGTTTACAGCCCCAGCATTTT. It translates to CASSSGRRSLQPQHF. The chain combines TRBV19 with TRBJ1-5, with D unclear. The CDR3 spans 15 residues. CDR1 is LNHDA, CDR2 SQIVND, per germline (reference sequence). Between the trimmed V and J ends, which lost 5 bases and 7 bases, there was a span of 18 bases. Drawing the rest from reference TRBV19 and TRBJ1-5, the complete variable domain is DGGITQSPKYLFRKEGQNVTLSCEQNLNHDAMYWYRQDPGQGLRLIYYSQIVNDFQKGDIAEGYSVSREKKESFPLTVTSAQKNPTAFYLCASSSGRRSLQPQHFGDGTRLSIL.

J is TRBJ1-3 and V is TRBV7-2, with D hard to call. V shed 3 bases and J shed 6 bases, with 24 bases lying between them. The germline V gene has CDR1 SGHTA and CDR2 FQGNSA. The CDR3 contains 18 residues. CDR3 DNA: TGTGCCAGCAGCTTCTTTATCGACGGTTCTCGCTCCGCAAACACCATATATTTT. Protein sequence: CASSFFIDGSRSANTIYF.

J is TRBJ2-7 and V is TRBV12-3 or TRBV12-4; D is undetermined. The CDR3 covers 12 residues. The V end lost 2 bases, the J end lost 7 bases, and 9 bases lay between the germline ends. The chain's CDR3 is CASSLTEQEQYF. The CDR3 DNA reads TGTGCCAGCAGTTTAACAGAACAGGAGCAGTACTTC.

A word on this clonotype: This could be a read error, since a much larger clone is one nucleotide away. This CDR3 fails to terminate in the conserved phenylalanine or tryptophan, so it likely reflects a read error. The V call is TRBV9, the J call TRBJ1-2; a weak D match, TRBD1 (5 bases). The V gene's germline CDR1 is SGDLS and CDR2 YYNGEE. The CDR3 totals 15 residues. V was pared by 1 base and J by 0 bases, with 10 bases between. CDR3 sequence reads: CASSVLPGTNYGYTS. In DNA, the CDR3 is TGTGCCAGCAGCGTATTGCCAGGGACTAACTATGGCTACACCTCC.